This T cell receptor beta chain was documented in a study of PD-1 and CTLA-4 blockade in melanoma (dated by TCRdb to the early 2020s). Turning to the overall study: The study compared how PD-1 blockade and CTLA-4 blockade affected the melanoma-reactive CD8 T cell response in patients with melanoma.

Receptor libraries were prepared by the immunoSEQ multiplex PCR assay. Imported from immuneACCESS, the table was reduced by TCRdb to in-frame sequences with V and J called. These copies leave out some clones; in studies compared against another copy, an unresolved V gene accounts for under half, and the cause of the remainder is not known. For this sample the table gives 30,000 or so clones, of which 80% to 95% were detected only once. Jointly, the top ten make up roughly 9% of the sample. CDR3 length: 14 amino acids, cysteine to phenylalanine. CDR3 DNA only is kept here, 42 bases in frame from base 1. From a lookup of the germline V gene, CDR1 and CDR2 are SQVTM and ANQGSEA. V drops 1 base and J drops 2 bases, leaving 12 bases in between. Worth noting for this clone: Which antigen it targets is not known. Per-nucleotide qualities are absent, and no much larger clonotype sits a single base away.

The receptor was isolated from a human donor with melanoma. The chain is encoded by TRBV29-1 joined to TRBJ2-7; the best D guess is TRBD1, with 6 bases matching. Sequencing used CD8+ T cells from peripheral blood, obtained from a patient given anti-PD-1 treatment. The CDR3 reads CSVEGQGRPYEQYF. Here is the DNA: TGCAGCGTTGAAGGCCAGGGGCGACCCTACGAGCAGTACTTC.